Below, 17 T cell receptor beta chains from the same sample are listed, as sequenced in a study of beta chain features in type 1 diabetes. The authors reverse transcribed all of the isolated RNA, so sequencing captured expressed TCRB transcripts. The data were produced by immunoSEQ multiplex PCR, yet TCRdb's version contains in-frame clones alone and is incomplete. The table lists almost 350,000 clones, approximately 10% of them singletons. Study-level points and caveats: People with Type 1 diabetes carried modestly yet significantly shorter TCRB CDR3s in all four CD4+ subsets.

Which antigens these TCRs recognize remains unknown. Specimen: central memory CD4+ T cells from blood. Every receptor here comes from a man aged 30 to 39 with type 1 diabetes.

This clone was picked up a small number of times. The V and J genes are TRBV12-2 and TRBJ1-6. TRBV12-2 has pseudogene status. The CDR3 is 16 residues long. CDR3 bases: TGTGCAAGTCGCTTAACCTCGGGACCGACTAATTCACCCCTCCACTTT. Its translation is CASRLTSGPTNSPLHF.

The chain recombines TRBV19 with TRBJ1-5, with D unresolved. The germline V and J ends were trimmed by 6 bases and 0 bases, with 15 bases remaining between them. Germline CDR1 and CDR2: LNHDA and SQIVND (reference sequence). The CDR3 has 16 amino acids. DNA of the CDR3: TGTGCCAGTAGCGCGGCCAGGTCGTCTAGCAATCAGCCCCAGCATTTT. This codes for CASSAARSSSNQPQHF.

This clone showed up just a few times. This chain connects TRBV7-2 to TRBJ2-5; 7 positions match TRBD2. CDR1 SGHTA and CDR2 FQGNSA come from the germline V gene. V dropped 8 bases and J dropped 0; count of bases not matched to a gene: 6. There are 14 residues in the CDR3. CDR3 protein: CASRERGHQETQYF. In nucleotides, the CDR3 is TGTGCCAGCCGAGAGCGGGGCCACCAAGAGACCCAGTACTTC.

Only a few counts were recorded for this clone. The V call is TRBV29-1, the J call TRBJ1-2; perhaps TRBD1 as D (6 bases). With 4 bases removed from V and 3 bases from J, the gap between germline ends came to 12 bases. The germline CDR1 and CDR2 sequences are SQVTM and ANQGSEA. The CDR3 runs to 13 residues. The CDR3 sequence is CSVGAGADYGYTF. The CDR3, as DNA: TGCAGCGTTGGGGCAGGGGCGGACTATGGCTACACCTTC.

Worth noting for this clone: Different DNA sequences within this sample yield the same CDR3. V and J are TRBV11-2 and TRBJ1-1, with 7 bases fitting TRBD1. V shed 5 bases and J 3 bases; nucleotides not matched to a gene: 3. CDR1 and CDR2 (germline): SGHAT, FQNNGV. This CDR3 spans 13 amino acids. The CDR3 sequence: CASSATGDTEAFF. The CDR3 nucleotides are TGTGCCAGCAGCGCTACAGGGGACACTGAAGCTTTCTTT.

This clone was counted a few times. The DNA of the CDR3 is TGTGCCAGCAGCTTAGCGCGGGGGGGCCGCTCAGATACGCAGTATTTT. Translation: CASSLARGGRSDTQYF. V usage is TRBV5-4 and J usage is TRBJ2-3; the match to TRBD2 covers 9 bases. The CDR3 contains 16 residues. Germline-derived CDR1 and CDR2 are SGHNT and YYREEE (reference sequence). With 2 bases clipped from V and 4 bases from J, the junction kept 8 bases outside the gene matches.

This rearrangement joins TRBV10-3 to TRBJ1-5, with TRBD1 matching over 8 bases. Unmatched junction bases numbered 1, after V lost 2 bases and J lost 1 base. In germline, CDR1 is ENHRY, CDR2 SYGVKD. The CDR3 runs 15 residues. This CDR3 is CAISETGGSNQPQHF. In nucleotides, the CDR3 is TGTGCCATCAGTGAGACAGGGGGAAGCAATCAGCCCCAGCATTTT.

This clone was seen a handful of times. This chain uses TRBV9 with TRBJ1-2; perhaps TRBD1 as D (5 bases). Trimming pared 3 bases from V and 5 bases from J, leaving 14 bases between. Looked up from germline, CDR1 is SGDLS and CDR2 is YYNGEE. The CDR3 covers 14 residues. The CDR3 here is CASSATAYQYGYTF. As DNA, the CDR3 is TGTGCCAGCAGCGCGACAGCTTATCAATATGGCTACACCTTC.

This chain uses TRBV30 with TRBJ1-6; possibly TRBD1 for D (5 bases). Trimming stripped 0 bases from V and 4 bases from J, with 7 bases between. The CDR3 spans 14 residues. Germline V CDR1 and CDR2: GTSNPN, SVGIG (reference sequence). The DNA for the CDR3 is TGTGCCTGGAGTGTGACAGCGTATAATTCACCCCTCCACTTT. Translated: CAWSVTAYNSPLHF.

This clone has only a few counts. The rearrangement uses TRBV29-1 and TRBJ1-4, with TRBD1 matching 8 bases. The junction had 2 bases not matched to a gene; V was cut back by 6 bases and J by 2 bases. This CDR3 contains 13 residues. CDR1 and CDR2 (germline): SQVTM, ANQGSEA. The CDR3 coding sequence is TGCAGCGTCACAGGGGGTACTAATGAAAAACTGTTTTTT. The encoded protein is CSVTGGTNEKLFF.

The sample holds a few counts of this clone. This chain joins TRBV30 and TRBJ1-2; 9 bases match TRBD1. With 5 bases clipped from V and 9 bases from J, the junction kept 13 bases outside the gene matches. CDR3 length: 14 residues. Germline lookup yields CDR1 GTSNPN and CDR2 SVGIG (reference sequence). CDR3 sequence: CAWGTGIYADRYTF. DNA for the CDR3: TGTGCCTGGGGGACAGGGATTTACGCGGATCGCTACACCTTC. Full variable domain (rest looked up from reference TRBV30 and TRBJ1-2): SQTIHQWPATLVQPVGSPLSLECTVEGTSNPNLYWYRQAAGRGLQLLFYSVGIGQISSEVPQNLSASRPQDRQFILSSKKLLLSDSGFYLCAWGTGIYADRYTFGSGTRLTVV.

The chain is built from TRBV27 and TRBJ1-1; 7 bases agree with TRBD1. Germline-derived CDR1 and CDR2 are MNHEY and SMNVEV (reference sequence). The J segment lost 6 bases and the V segment lost 3 bases, leaving 4 bases of the junction unmatched. The CDR3 has 13 amino acids. The CDR3 protein is CASSFRQGAEAFF. Here the CDR3 DNA reads TGTGCCAGCAGTTTTAGGCAGGGGGCTGAAGCTTTCTTT.

The chain carries TRBV5-6 and TRBJ1-3; TRBD1 aligns across 9 bases. The ends lost 5 bases at V and 5 bases at J; junction bases unmatched: 14. CDR1 is SGHDT, CDR2 YYEEEE, per germline. This CDR3 is built from 17 residues. The chain's CDR3 is CASSRWKGTGMRNTIYF. The CDR3 DNA follows: TGTGCCAGCAGTCGTTGGAAAGGGACAGGGATGAGAAACACCATATATTTT.

This clone was found many times. The genes are TRBV5-4 and TRBJ2-2, with 8 bases matching TRBD1. V gave up 4 bases and J gave up 3 bases; unmatched junction bases: 14. The CDR3 is 18 residues long. Per the germline V gene, CDR1 is SGHNT and CDR2 is YYREEE (reference sequence). The CDR3, as DNA: TGTGCCAGCAGCCCCTCAGCCTCGGACAGGGAGTACACCGGGGAGCTGTTTTTT. Amino acid sequence: CASSPSASDREYTGELFF.

This sequence joins TRBV5-1 and TRBJ2-1; TRBD1 matches at 9 bases. In germline, CDR1 is SGHRS, CDR2 YFSETQ. The CDR3 sequence is 13 residues long. J was trimmed by 9 bases and V by 4 bases; bases with no gene match: 5. This CDR3 is CASSGGTGTEQFF. CDR3 nucleotide sequence: TGCGCCAGCAGCGGCGGGACAGGGACTGAGCAGTTCTTC.

This clone was picked up a small number of times. The chain employs TRBV28 and TRBJ1-5; D gene uncertain. The ends were cut back, 4 bases at V and 6 bases at J, with 16 bases in the middle. Germline-derived CDR1 and CDR2 are MDHEN and SYDVKM. CDR3 size: 15 residues. This CDR3 is CASSSQELSRQPQHF. DNA of the CDR3: TGTGCCAGCAGTTCACAAGAACTTTCCCGTCAGCCCCAGCATTTT.

The chain carries TRBV2 and TRBJ2-7; 8 nucleotides agree with TRBD1. V shed 3 bases, J shed 3 bases, and the junction held 13 bases outside the gene matches. This CDR3 spans 17 amino acids. Germline CDR1 SNHLY, CDR2 FYNNEI. The CDR3 is CASSDRADRDMFYEQYF. The CDR3 region has the DNA TGTGCCAGCAGTGACCGCGCGGACAGGGATATGTTCTACGAGCAGTACTTC.